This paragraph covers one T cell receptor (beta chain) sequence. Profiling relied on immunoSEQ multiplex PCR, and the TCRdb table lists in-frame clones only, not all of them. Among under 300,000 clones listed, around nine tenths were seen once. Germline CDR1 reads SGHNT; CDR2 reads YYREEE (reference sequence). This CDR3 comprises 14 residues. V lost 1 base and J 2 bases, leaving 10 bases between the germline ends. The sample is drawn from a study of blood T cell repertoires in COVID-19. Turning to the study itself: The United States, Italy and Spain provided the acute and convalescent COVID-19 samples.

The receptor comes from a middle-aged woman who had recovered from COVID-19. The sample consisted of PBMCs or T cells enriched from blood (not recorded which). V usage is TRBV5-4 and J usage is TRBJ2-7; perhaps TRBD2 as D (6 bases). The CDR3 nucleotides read TGTGCCAGCAGCTTGAGCGGGTTTACCTACGAGCAGTACTTC. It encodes CASSLSGFTYEQYF.